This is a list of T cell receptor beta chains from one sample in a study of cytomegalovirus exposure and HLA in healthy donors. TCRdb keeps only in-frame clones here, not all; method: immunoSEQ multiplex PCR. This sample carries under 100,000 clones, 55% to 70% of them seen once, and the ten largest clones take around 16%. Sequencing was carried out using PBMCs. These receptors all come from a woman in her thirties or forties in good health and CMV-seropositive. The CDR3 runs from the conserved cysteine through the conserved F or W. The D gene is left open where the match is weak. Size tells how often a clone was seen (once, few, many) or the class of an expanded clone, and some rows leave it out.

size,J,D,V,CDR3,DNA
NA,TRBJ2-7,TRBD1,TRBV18,CASSFSPGQGILGQYF,TGTGCCAGCTCATTCTCCCCGGGACAGGGGATCCTAGGGCAGTACTTC
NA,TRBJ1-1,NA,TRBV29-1,CSVEPDGGETPFF,TGCAGCGTTGAGCCGGACGGAGGCGAAACCCCTTTCTTT
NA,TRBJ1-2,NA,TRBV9,CASSPVLHGYTF,TGTGCCAGCAGCCCGGTATTGCATGGCTACACCTTC
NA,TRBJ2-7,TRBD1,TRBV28,CASSRAFNWDPGARGHSYEQYF,TGTGCCAGCAGTCGAGCTTTTAACTGGGACCCAGGGGCGAGGGGGCACTCCTACGAGCAGTACTTC
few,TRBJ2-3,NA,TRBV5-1,CASSLQGISSTDTQYF,TGCGCCAGCAGCTTACAGGGAATCTCTAGCACAGATACGCAGTATTTT
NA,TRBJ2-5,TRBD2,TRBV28,CASSRLAGTQETQYF,TGTGCCAGCAGTCGACTAGCGGGGACCCAAGAGACCCAGTACTTC
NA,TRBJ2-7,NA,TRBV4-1,CASSQEPSRAYEQYF,TGCGCCAGCAGCCAAGAGCCTAGTCGAGCCTACGAGCAGTACTTC
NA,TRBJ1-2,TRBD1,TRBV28,CASSSATTQGDGYTF,TGTGCCAGCAGTTCCGCAACAACCCAGGGGGATGGCTACACCTTC
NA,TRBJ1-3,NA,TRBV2,CASSVSGAGNTIYF,TGTGCCAGCAGTGTGTCGGGAGCTGGAAACACCATATATTTT
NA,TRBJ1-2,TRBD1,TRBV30,CAWKPGGSNYGYTF,TGTGCCTGGAAGCCAGGGGGCTCGAACTATGGCTACACCTTC
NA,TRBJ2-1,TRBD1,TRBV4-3,CASSQRGTGSYNEQFF,TGCGCCAGCAGCCAGCGTGGGACAGGGTCCTACAATGAGCAGTTCTTC
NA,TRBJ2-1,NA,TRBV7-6,CASSQYGGDNEQFF,TGTGCCAGCAGCCAATACGGGGGAGACAATGAGCAGTTCTTC
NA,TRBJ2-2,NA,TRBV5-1,CASSLREMDTGELFF,TGCGCCAGCAGCTTGAGAGAAATGGACACCGGGGAGCTGTTTTTT
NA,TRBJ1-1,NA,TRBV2,CAIKTGEWTEAFF,TGTGCCATCAAGACAGGAGAGTGGACTGAAGCTTTCTTT
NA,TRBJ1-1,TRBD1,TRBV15,CATSSRTGDTEAFF,TGTGCCACCAGCAGCAGGACAGGGGACACTGAAGCTTTCTTT
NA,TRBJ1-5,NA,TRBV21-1,CASIKPPGVSDQPQHF,TGTGCCAGCATCAAACCCCCGGGGGTATCGGATCAGCCCCAGCATTTT
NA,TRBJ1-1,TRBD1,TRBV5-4,CASSLAGTANTEAFF,TGTGCCAGCAGCTTGGCCGGGACAGCGAACACTGAAGCTTTCTTT
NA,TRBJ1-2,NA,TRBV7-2,CASSSDRQNYGYTF,TGTGCCAGCAGCTCGGACAGACAGAACTATGGCTACACCTTC
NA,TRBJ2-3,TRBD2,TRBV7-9,CASSLAGGSGTDTQYF,TGTGCCAGCAGCTTAGCTGGCGGGAGTGGCACAGATACGCAGTATTTT
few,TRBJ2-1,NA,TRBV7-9,CASSPVMRESSYNEQFF,TGTGCCAGCAGCCCCGTGATGAGGGAGAGCTCCTACAATGAGCAGTTCTTC
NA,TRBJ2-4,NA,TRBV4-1,CASSQDAGAAKNIQYF,TGCGCCAGCAGCCAAGATGCGGGGGCGGCCAAAAACATTCAGTACTTC
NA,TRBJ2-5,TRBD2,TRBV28,CASSFVSYGLAGGQETQYF,TGTGCCAGCAGTTTTGTTTCCTACGGACTAGCGGGGGGACAAGAGACCCAGTACTTC
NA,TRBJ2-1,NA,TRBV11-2,CASTRRAGNYEQFF,TGTGCCAGCACCAGGAGGGCCGGTAATTATGAGCAGTTCTTC
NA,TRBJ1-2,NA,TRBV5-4,CASSLAGREANYGYTF,TGTGCCAGCAGCTTGGCCGGCAGGGAAGCTAACTATGGCTACACCTTC
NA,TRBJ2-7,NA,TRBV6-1,CASIGQLYEQYF,TGTGCCAGCATTGGACAGCTCTACGAGCAGTACTTC
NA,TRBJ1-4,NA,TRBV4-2,CASSQLSTNEKLFF,TGTGCCAGCAGCCAACTCTCAACTAATGAAAAACTGTTTTTT
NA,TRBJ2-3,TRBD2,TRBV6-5,CASSFGTISADTQYF,TGTGCCAGCAGTTTCGGGACTATATCGGCAGATACGCAGTATTTT
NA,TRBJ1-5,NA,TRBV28,CASSRGGVSNQPQHF,TGTGCCAGCAGCCGCGGCGGGGTTAGCAATCAGCCCCAGCATTTT
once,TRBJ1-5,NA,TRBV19,CASTPSGSNQPQHF,TGTGCCAGTACCCCGTCCGGGTCCAATCAGCCCCAGCATTTT
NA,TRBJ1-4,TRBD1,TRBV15,CATSPRQGGKLFF,TGTGCCACCAGCCCTCGACAGGGGGGAAAACTGTTTTTT
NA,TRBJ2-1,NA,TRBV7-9,CASSLRGGVVDEQFF,TGTGCCAGCAGCTTAAGGGGAGGAGTTGTCGATGAGCAGTTCTTC
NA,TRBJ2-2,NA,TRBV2,CASSEELPGELFF,TGTGCCAGCAGTGAAGAGCTTCCCGGGGAGCTGTTTTTT
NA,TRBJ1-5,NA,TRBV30,CAWSVQDSLLPQHF,TGTGCCTGGAGTGTACAGGACAGTTTATTACCCCAGCATTTT
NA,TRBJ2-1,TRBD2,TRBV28,CASRGSGRGYNEQFF,TGTGCCAGCAGGGGTAGCGGGAGGGGTTACAATGAGCAGTTCTTC
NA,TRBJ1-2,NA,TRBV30,CAWSVRVGGGYTF,TGTGCCTGGAGTGTACGTGTCGGGGGTGGCTACACCTTC
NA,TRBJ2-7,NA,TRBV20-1,CSASGGSF,TGCAGTGCTAGCGGAGGGAGCTTC
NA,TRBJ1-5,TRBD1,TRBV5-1,CASSPWTGSNQPQHF,TGCGCCAGCAGCCCCTGGACAGGGAGCAATCAGCCCCAGCATTTT
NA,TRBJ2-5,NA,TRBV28,CASSLRGTQETQYF,TGTGCCAGCAGTTTAAGGGGAACGCAAGAGACCCAGTACTTC
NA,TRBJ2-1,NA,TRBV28,CASSLGTLDNEQFF,TGTGCCAGCAGTTTGGGGACTCTCGACAATGAGCAGTTCTTC
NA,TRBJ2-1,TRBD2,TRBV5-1,CASSFIPGLEYNEQFF,TGCGCCAGCAGTTTCATACCGGGACTAGAGTACAATGAGCAGTTCTTC
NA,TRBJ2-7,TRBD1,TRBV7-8,CASSVNRGTSYEQYF,TGTGCCAGCAGCGTTAACAGGGGGACATCCTACGAGCAGTACTTC
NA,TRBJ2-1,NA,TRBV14,CASSQVLLEDEQFF,TGTGCCAGCAGCCAAGTGCTATTAGAGGATGAGCAGTTCTTC
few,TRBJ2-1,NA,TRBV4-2,CASSQEFLAGNAQFF,TGTGCCAGCAGCCAAGAATTCCTAGCCGGGAATGCCCAGTTCTTC
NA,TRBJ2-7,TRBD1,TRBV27,CASSFSLGQGINPLEQYF,TGTGCCAGCAGTTTCTCCCTCGGACAGGGCATCAACCCTCTCGAGCAGTACTTC
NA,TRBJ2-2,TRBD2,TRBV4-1,CASSQGRAGELFF,TGCGCCAGCAGCCAGGGGAGGGCCGGGGAGCTGTTTTTT
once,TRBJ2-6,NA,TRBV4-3,CASSQDRGYSGANVLTF,TGCGCCAGCAGCCAAGATCGGGGGTACTCTGGGGCCAACGTCCTGACTTTC
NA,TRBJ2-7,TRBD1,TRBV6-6,CASSASGTGIYEQYF,TGTGCCAGCAGCGCATCCGGGACAGGGATCTACGAGCAGTACTTC
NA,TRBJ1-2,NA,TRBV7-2,CASSLATALRTNF,TGTGCCAGCAGCTTAGCCACAGCACTGAGGACAAACTTC
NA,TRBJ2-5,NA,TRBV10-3,CAIPEGGETQYF,TGTGCCATACCCGAAGGGGGAGAGACCCAGTACTTC
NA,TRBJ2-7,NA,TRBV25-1,CASSEGLANSYEQYF,TGTGCCAGCAGTGAAGGGCTAGCGAACTCCTACGAGCAGTACTTC
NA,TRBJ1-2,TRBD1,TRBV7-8,CASSSLLGQGFGYTF,TGTGCCAGCAGCTCACTTCTAGGACAGGGGTTTGGCTACACCTTC
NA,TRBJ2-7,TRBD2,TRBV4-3,CASSQARGGLDFSYEQYF,TGCGCCAGCAGCCAAGCACGCGGTGGACTAGACTTCTCCTACGAGCAGTACTTC
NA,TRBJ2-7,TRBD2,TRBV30,CAWSVGLAGGPSEQYF,TGTGCCTGGAGTGTAGGGCTAGCGGGAGGGCCGAGCGAGCAGTACTTC
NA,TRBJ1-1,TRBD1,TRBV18,CASSPSLTGGGTEAFF,TGTGCCAGCTCACCCTCCCTGACAGGGGGCGGCACTGAAGCTTTCTTT
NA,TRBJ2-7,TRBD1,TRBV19,CASSPRQGFYEQYF,TGTGCCAGTAGTCCAAGACAGGGGTTCTACGAGCAGTACTTC
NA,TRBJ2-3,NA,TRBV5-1,CASSLEGDTQYF,TGCGCCAGCAGCTTAGAGGGAGATACGCAGTATTTT
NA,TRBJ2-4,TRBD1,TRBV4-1,CASSPGQGTKNIQYF,TGCGCCAGCAGCCCTGGACAGGGGACCAAAAACATTCAGTACTTC